Listed here are 30 T cell receptor beta chains from one sample, sequenced in a study of T cell clonotyping in hematopoietic cell transplantation (dated by TCRdb to the early 2020s). Library creation used the immunoSEQ multiplex PCR assay. Here the immuneACCESS table is served through TCRdb, limited to in-frame sequences with V and J called. Missing clones are a known gap in these copies; in checked studies unresolved V genes cover under half, and the rest lacks a known reason. This sample has around 7,400 clones in its table, and approximately 90% of those were observed once. The ten largest make up about 7.1% of the sample. Interpreted using the paper, the time point label stands for: recipient sample about 28 days before transplant, after cytoreduction. The sequenced sample was peripheral blood mononuclear cells, obtained before stem cell transplant. The receptors derive from a man in his 60s with acute myeloid leukemia. Some clones in this sample may be carry-over from other donors' samples.

This rearrangement joins TRBV5-1 to TRBJ2-7; D might be TRBD1 (5 bases). Trimming took 4 bases from V and 3 from J, leaving 14 bases between them. The CDR3 consists of 14 residues. CDR1 is SGHRS and CDR2 is YFSETQ in the germline V gene. The CDR3 DNA reads TGCGCCAGCAGCCTCGACAGTGCCCTCTACGAGCAGTACTTC. It is translated as CASSLDSALYEQYF.

This chain uses TRBV4-1 with TRBJ2-7, with D maybe TRBD2 (6 bases). Between the trimmed V and J ends, which lost 2 bases and 7 bases, there was a span of 21 bases. The CDR3 loop spans 16 amino acids. Germline V gene data show CDR1 as MGHRA and CDR2 as YSYEKL. DNA for the CDR3: TGCGCCAGCAGCCAAACCTCTAGCGACCCCCCTTTGGAGCAGTACTTC. Amino acid sequence: CASSQTSSDPPLEQYF.

The rearrangement joins TRBV5-1 to TRBJ2-5; 14 nucleotides align to TRBD2. After removal of 1 base from V and 4 bases from J, the junction contained 3 bases not matched to a gene. Germline loops: CDR1 SGHRS, CDR2 YFSETQ. The CDR3 has 16 amino acids. The CDR3 loop is CASSLTGLAGGETQYF. The CDR3 DNA follows: TGCGCCAGCAGCTTGACTGGACTAGCGGGGGGAGAGACCCAGTACTTC.

The chain links TRBV10-2 to TRBJ1-3, with 7 bases aligning to TRBD1. J was trimmed by 2 bases and V by 5 bases; bases with no gene match: 9. This CDR3 comprises 16 residues. The V gene's germline CDR1 is WSHSY and CDR2 SAAADI. The CDR3 spells CASSRMFQGAGNTIYF. The CDR3 DNA is TGCGCCAGCAGTCGAATGTTCCAGGGGGCTGGAAACACCATATATTTT.

This chain uses TRBV6-5 with TRBJ2-5; possibly TRBD2 for D (6 bases). This CDR3 contains 15 residues. The V end lost 5 bases, the J end lost 5 bases, and 18 bases lay between the germline ends. Per the germline V gene, CDR1 is MNHEY and CDR2 is SVGAGI. This CDR3 reads CASSTGGRRDETQYF. In DNA form, the CDR3 reads TGTGCCAGCAGTACAGGAGGGAGGAGAGACGAGACCCAGTACTTC.

The chain has TRBV30 and TRBJ2-1; D may correspond to TRBD1 or TRBD2 (6 bases each). With 1 base removed from V and 9 bases from J, the gap between germline ends came to 16 bases. CDR3 length: 14 residues. The germline gives CDR1 GTSNPN, CDR2 SVGIG (reference sequence). CDR3 sequence: CAWSGRSGATEQFF. In DNA form, the CDR3 reads TGTGCCTGGAGTGGGAGGTCGGGGGCTACTGAGCAGTTCTTC.

The V and J genes are TRBV20-1 and TRBJ2-7; tentative D call: TRBD2 (5 bases). This CDR3 has 11 amino acids. The V and J ends lost 5 bases and 6 bases respectively, with 11 bases between them. Germline loops: CDR1 DFQATT, CDR2 SNEGSKA (reference sequence). Here the CDR3 reads CSAGFGGEQYF. In DNA, the CDR3 is TGCAGTGCTGGCTTTGGAGGCGAGCAGTACTTC.

In the case of this clone: A read error may account for a junction end that differs from germline. The rearrangement links TRBV19 to TRBJ2-7, with 9 positions matching TRBD1. CDR1 and CDR2 from the germline V gene are LNHDA and SQIVND (reference sequence). CDR3 length: 14 residues. The CDR3 sequence: CASRIGQGSYEQYF. The DNA for the CDR3 is TGTGCCAGTAGAATAGGACAGGGGTCCTACGAGCAGTACTTC.

The CDR3 spells CAWSGGGVSSYNEQFF. The CDR3 DNA sequence: TGTGCCTGGAGTGGCGGGGGGGTCAGCTCCTACAATGAGCAGTTCTTC. The chain recombines TRBV30 with TRBJ2-1; 9 bases agree with TRBD2. Germline CDR1 and CDR2: GTSNPN and SVGIG (reference sequence). The CDR3 runs 16 residues. The J segment lost 0 bases and the V segment lost 1 base, leaving 4 bases of the junction unmatched. The full variable domain, its missing parts supplied by reference TRBV30 and TRBJ2-1, is SQTIHQWPATLVQPVGSPLSLECTVEGTSNPNLYWYRQAAGRGLQLLFYSVGIGQISSEVPQNLSASRPQDRQFILSSKKLLLSDSGFYLCAWSGGGVSSYNEQFFGPGTRLTVL.

V and J are TRBV7-9 and TRBJ1-1, with D unresolved. CDR3 length: 14 residues. The germline V gene has CDR1 SEHNR and CDR2 FQNEAQ (reference sequence). Between the trimmed V and J ends, which lost 1 base and 3 bases, there was a span of 9 bases. The CDR3 spells CASSLDIYDTEAFF. The CDR3 DNA reads TGTGCCAGCAGCTTAGATATCTACGACACTGAAGCTTTCTTT.

The V gene is TRBV7-8, the J gene TRBJ1-1; D unclear. V gave up 2 bases and J gave up 1 base, with 11 bases separating them. This CDR3 comprises 15 residues. The germline V gene has CDR1 SGHVS and CDR2 FQNEAQ. The CDR3 bases are TGTGCCAGCAGCTTACATCCAGGAAGGAACACTGAAGCTTTCTTT. This encodes CASSLHPGRNTEAFF.

The V gene is TRBV5-1, the J gene TRBJ2-7; D remains unclear. The V gene lost 3 bases and the J gene lost 2 bases, with 9 bases spanning the gap. The CDR3 sequence is 13 residues long. The germline V gene has CDR1 SGHRS and CDR2 YFSETQ. The CDR3 DNA follows: TGCGCCAGCAGCTCGTACGAGGCCTACGAGCAGTACTTC. Translation gives CASSSYEAYEQYF. Full variable domain (missing parts from reference TRBV5-1 and TRBJ2-7): KAGVTQTPRYLIKTRGQQVTLSCSPISGHRSVSWYQQTPGQGLQFLFEYFSETQRNKGNFPGRFSGRQFSNSRSEMNVSTLELGDSALYLCASSSYEAYEQYFGPGTRLTVT.

This clone showed up just a few times. The rearrangement joins TRBV9 to TRBJ1-3; 11 nucleotides match TRBD1. Per germline, CDR1 SGDLS and CDR2 YYNGEE. This CDR3 comprises 15 residues. The V and J ends lost 4 bases and 8 bases, in that order; junction bases with no gene match: 8. The DNA for the CDR3 is TGTGCCAGCAGCTGGGCCGGGACAGGGGGTGACACCATATATTTT. This codes for CASSWAGTGGDTIYF.

The chain joins TRBV5-1 to TRBJ2-7; weak D call: TRBD1 (5 bases). The germline gives CDR1 SGHRS, CDR2 YFSETQ. Trimming removed 5 bases from V and 0 bases from J, with 12 bases in between. The CDR3 consists of 14 residues. CDR3 DNA sequence: TGCGCCAGCAGTCCTCAGGGTAGCTCCTACGAGCAGTACTTC. It translates to CASSPQGSSYEQYF.

The J gene is TRBJ1-2, the V gene TRBV5-1; no definite D call. V was pared by 4 bases and J by 7 bases, with 8 bases between. CDR1 and CDR2 from the germline V gene are SGHRS and YFSETQ. This CDR3 has 11 residues. The CDR3 is CASSPGFGYTF. The CDR3, as DNA: TGCGCCAGCAGCCCTGGCTTTGGCTACACCTTC. Complete variable domain (other parts from reference TRBV5-1 and TRBJ1-2): KAGVTQTPRYLIKTRGQQVTLSCSPISGHRSVSWYQQTPGQGLQFLFEYFSETQRNKGNFPGRFSGRQFSNSRSEMNVSTLELGDSALYLCASSPGFGYTFGSGTRLTVV.

The V gene is TRBV9, the J gene TRBJ1-2, with TRBD1 matching over 7 bases. This CDR3 is built from 16 residues. Germline trimming cut 2 bases from V and 0 bases from J; bases unmatched to any gene: 7. Germline CDR1 is SGDLS and CDR2 is YYNGEE. The CDR3 reads CASSVRDSKSNYGYTF. The CDR3 DNA sequence: TGTGCCAGCAGCGTTCGGGACAGCAAGTCTAACTATGGCTACACCTTC.

V gene TRBV6-5 combines with J gene TRBJ2-2, with TRBD1 matching 10 bases. The CDR3 extends over 15 amino acids. J lost 4 bases, V lost 2 bases, and 1 base had no gene match. CDR1 and CDR2 from the germline V gene are MNHEY and SVGAGI. This CDR3 is CASSYGTGVTGELFF. CDR3 sequence (DNA): TGTGCCAGCAGTTACGGGACAGGGGTCACCGGGGAGCTGTTTTTT.

In its sample, this clone was seen a few times. This CDR3 reads CASSLASSYGYTF. The CDR3 nucleotides are TGTGCCAGCAGCTTAGCCAGTAGCTATGGCTACACCTTC. This chain links TRBV7-9 with TRBJ1-2; no clear D. CDR3 length equals 13 residues. The germline V gene has CDR1 SEHNR and CDR2 FQNEAQ (reference sequence). V was clipped by 0 bases and J by 4 bases, with 6 bases between them.

The chain links TRBV29-1 to TRBJ1-2, with D possibly matching TRBD1 (5 bases). Germline V gene sequence: CDR1 SQVTM, CDR2 ANQGSEA. The CDR3 has 14 amino acids. V was cut by 0 bases and J by 7 bases, with 15 bases left in between. The CDR3 coding sequence is TGCAGCGTTGAAGAATGGGGGGGGGAACGTGGCTACACCTTC. It specifies CSVEEWGGERGYTF.

The chain carries TRBV7-2 and TRBJ1-5; TRBD1 is a possible D gene (6 bases). V lost 5 bases, J lost 6 bases, and 17 bases lay in between. The V gene's germline CDR1 is SGHTA and CDR2 FQGNSA. The CDR3 spans 15 residues. For the CDR3, the DNA is TGTGCCAGCAGCGCGGACAGCCTTGGGGGTCAGCCCCAGCATTTT. This translates into CASSADSLGGQPQHF.

The rearrangement joins TRBV5-8 to TRBJ1-2; D is ambiguous. The CDR3 loop spans 13 amino acids. Trimming cost V 0 bases and J 3 bases, with 6 bases left between them. Germline V gene data show CDR1 as SGHTS and CDR2 as YDEGEE. This CDR3 reads CASSLERDYGYTF. The CDR3 DNA reads as TGTGCCAGCAGCTTGGAACGAGACTATGGCTACACCTTC.

The chain employs TRBV9 and TRBJ1-2, with D perhaps matching TRBD1 (6 bases). CDR1 SGDLS and CDR2 YYNGEE come from the germline V gene. Trimming removed 5 bases at V and 0 bases at J, with 14 bases between. The CDR3 covers 15 residues. The CDR3 reads CASRRTEGANYGYTF. The CDR3 DNA follows: TGTGCCAGCAGAAGGACAGAAGGAGCTAACTATGGCTACACCTTC.

The rearrangement joins TRBV4-1 to TRBJ2-6; D gene uncertain. The CDR3 contains 15 residues. Trimming left V 4 bases short and J 2 bases short, with 9 bases between. CDR1 is MGHRA, CDR2 YSYEKL, per germline. As DNA, the CDR3 is TGCGCCAGCAGCCCATTCGTCGCTGGGGCCAACGTCCTGACTTTC. The encoded protein is CASSPFVAGANVLTF.

This sequence joins TRBV11-2 and TRBJ2-5, with TRBD2 matching 13 bases. V dropped 1 base and J dropped 1; count of bases not matched to a gene: 0. This CDR3 is 16 amino acids long. The V gene's germline CDR1 is SGHAT and CDR2 FQNNGV. The CDR3, as DNA: TGTGCCAGCAGCTTAGGGACTAGCGGGGGCCAAGAGACCCAGTACTTC. It yields the protein CASSLGTSGGQETQYF.

This clone was observed a single time. V gene TRBV5-1 combines with J gene TRBJ1-2; D unresolved. The CDR3 is 13 residues long. The germline CDR1 and CDR2 sequences are SGHRS and YFSETQ. Trimming stripped 3 bases from V and 0 bases from J, with 6 bases between. The CDR3 DNA reads as TGCGCCAGCAGCTCTCCCGCTAACTATGGCTACACCTTC. Translating it yields CASSSPANYGYTF.

In its sample, this clone was seen a few times. The rearrangement links TRBV7-8 to TRBJ1-1; 7 positions match TRBD1. The ends lost 2 bases at V and 1 base at J; junction bases unmatched: 7. There are 16 residues in the CDR3. The germline V gene has CDR1 SGHVS and CDR2 FQNEAQ. Here the CDR3 DNA reads TGTGCCAGCAGCTTAATTTCCCAGGGGGGGAACACTGAAGCTTTCTTT. Translated: CASSLISQGGNTEAFF.

This clone was counted a single time. The chain is built from TRBV30 and TRBJ1-5; no reliable D call. Trimming took off 2 bases at V and 5 bases at J, with 10 bases between the two ends. Germline V gives CDR1 GTSNPN, CDR2 SVGIG (reference sequence). This CDR3 has 13 amino acids. The CDR3 spells CAWSRSSDQPQHF. CDR3 in DNA: TGTGCCTGGAGTAGATCCAGTGATCAGCCCCAGCATTTT.

This chain links TRBV27 with TRBJ2-3; tentative D call: TRBD1 (5 bases). Germline CDR1 MNHEY, CDR2 SMNVEV (reference sequence). This CDR3 has 14 residues. Trimming shortened V by 0 bases and J by 4 bases, and 8 bases separated the two germline ends. CDR3 loop: CASSLSAGSDTQYF. In nucleotides, the CDR3 is TGTGCCAGCAGTTTATCTGCAGGGTCAGATACGCAGTATTTT.

J is TRBJ1-6 and V is TRBV19; D is perhaps TRBD1 (5 bases). Trimming shortened V by 6 bases and J by 7 bases, and 19 bases separated the two germline ends. This CDR3 comprises 16 residues. CDR1 LNHDA and CDR2 SQIVND come from the germline V gene (reference sequence). The CDR3 DNA reads as TGTGCCAGTAGCCAAAACCCGGGACGGAAGAATTCACCCCTCCACTTT. It is translated as CASSQNPGRKNSPLHF. Full variable domain (remainder filled in from reference TRBV19 and TRBJ1-6): DGGITQSPKYLFRKEGQNVTLSCEQNLNHDAMYWYRQDPGQGLRLIYYSQIVNDFQKGDIAEGYSVSREKKESFPLTVTSAQKNPTAFYLCASSQNPGRKNSPLHFGNGTRLTVT.

Notes on this clone: One end of the junction does not line up with germline, which may come from a read error. The rearrangement joins TRBV30 to TRBJ2-3; TRBD2 matches 9 bases. This CDR3 comprises 15 residues. Germline values: CDR1 GTSNPN, CDR2 SVGIG (reference sequence). CDR3 nucleotide sequence: TGTGCCTGGAGTCTGCTAGCGGGGAGCACGGATACGCAGTATTTT. This codes for CAWSLLAGSTDTQYF.